This T cell receptor beta chain came from a study of blood T cell repertoires in COVID-19. Overall study context: In each case, the material was cDNA or gDNA derived from T cells, B-cell-depleted T cells, or PBMCs.

Only in-frame clones appear in the TCRdb table, and some are missing; sequencing was by immunoSEQ multiplex PCR. The table includes roughly 33,000 clones, 85% to 95% detected once. Germline CDR1 is MNHEY and CDR2 is SVGAGI. This CDR3 contains 13 residues. Trimming removed 7 bases at V and 2 bases at J, with 11 bases between. Sequencing was carried out using peripheral blood. The V call is TRBV6-5, the J call TRBJ1-2; tentative D call: TRBD1 (5 bases). The receptor comes from a human donor in a cohort sampled during active COVID-19. CDR3 in amino acids: CASKRQRNYGYTF. CDR3 nucleotide sequence: TGTGCCAGCAAAAGACAGAGAAACTATGGCTACACCTTC.